This T cell receptor (beta chain) was sequenced in a study of regulatory T cells in long-lasting Graves disease. This CDR3 has 16 amino acids. The ends were cut back, 5 bases at V and 2 bases at J, with 15 bases in the middle. The germline V gene encodes CDR1 SEHNR and CDR2 FQNEAQ (reference sequence). Time point specified: newly diagnosed GD, antithyroid drugs for less than 3 months. The TCR library was made from RNA that had been extracted from PBMCs in TRIzol. Libraries of TCR beta came from iRepertoire HTBI primers plus Arm-PCR of CDR3 regions. MiXCR, run by TCRdb on the multiplex PCR reads, gives a single entry per CDR3 protein. The profile shows about 400,000 distinct CDR3 sequences, about a sixth of them singletons. To note about this clonotype: The target antigen is unknown.

Findings and limits, study-wide: With some 2,500 shared public clonotypes, persistent patients exceeded new patients, who shared about a thousand.

This receptor was taken from a female donor with Graves disease. Material: peripheral blood mononuclear cells (PBMCs), obtained at new diagnosis, from a patient treated with antithyroid drugs. The gene calls are TRBV7-9 and TRBJ2-2; either TRBD1 or TRBD2 may supply D (5 bases each). CDR3 DNA sequence: TGTGCCAGCAGCCCTAACCGGGACGCAAACACCGGGGAGCTGTTTTTT. This translates into CASSPNRDANTGELFF.